The source of this T cell receptor beta chain is a study of CD8 T cells in Susac syndrome. Reverse transcription of roughly 0.5 to 1 ug RNA was performed with random hexamers. TCRdb independently ran MiXCR on the immunoSEQ multiplex PCR reads; one entry per CDR3 protein. The table includes 77,000 or so distinct CDR3 sequences, about 93% detected once. Sequenced input: CD4+ T cells from PBMCs. The clonotype originates from a human donor with Susac syndrome.

Here the CDR3 DNA reads TGTGCCAGTACTCAGACAGGGGGCACGAATAATGAGCAGTTCTTC. Amino acids: CASTQTGGTNNEQFF. The chain recombines TRBV19 with TRBJ2-1, with 10 nucleotides matching TRBD1. The germline CDR1 and CDR2 sequences are LNHDA and SQIVND (reference sequence). V shed 7 bases, J shed 7 bases, and the junction held 10 bases outside the gene matches. The CDR3 totals 15 residues.